Each of the 16 T cell receptor beta chains below was sequenced from the same sample in a study of cytomegalovirus exposure and HLA in healthy donors (dated by TCRdb to the late 2010s). The library came from the immunoSEQ multiplex PCR assay. For the multiplex PCR, a mixture combining 60 forward primers for TCR Vbeta segments and 13 reverse primers for TCR Jbeta segments was used. The immuneACCESS repertoire file appears here via TCRdb, limited to in-frame rearrangements. These files lack a portion of the clones; in checked studies, under half of the deficit traces to unresolved V genes, and the cause of the others is not known. This sample comprises fewer than 110,000 clones, 65% to 80% of them detected only once. The ten largest clonotypes hold 4.2% of the sample. The specimen sequenced was PBMCs. These receptors all stem from a male donor in good health and CMV-seronegative.

This clone was found a few times. The rearrangement uses TRBV6-4 and TRBJ2-3, with TRBD2 matching over 8 bases. V shed 10 bases and J 5 bases; nucleotides not matched to a gene: 5. CDR1 is MRHNA and CDR2 is SNTAGT in the germline V gene. The CDR3 is 12 amino acids. The CDR3, as DNA: TGTGCCATTCCAAGCGGGAGAGATACGCAGTATTTT. Amino acid sequence: CAIPSGRDTQYF.

This chain links TRBV28 with TRBJ2-1; 9 bases align to TRBD2. The CDR3 extends over 16 amino acids. Germline CDR1 is MDHEN and CDR2 is SYDVKM. The V and J ends lost 3 bases and 11 bases, in that order; junction bases with no gene match: 14. Here the CDR3 DNA reads TGTGCCAGCAGTTTCGCTTCGGCTAGCGGGGCCGATCAGCAGTTCTTC. This gives the protein CASSFASASGADQQFF.

This clone has a single count. J is TRBJ2-5 and V is TRBV7-9; tentatively, D is TRBD1 (5 bases). V was cut by 1 base and J by 5 bases, with 11 bases left in between. From germline, CDR1 is SEHNR and CDR2 FQNEAQ (reference sequence). The CDR3 runs 14 residues. CDR3 DNA: TGTGCCAGCAGCTTAGTGGGGCAGGGTGAGACCCAGTACTTC. Translating gives CASSLVGQGETQYF.

A few counts support this clone. The chain carries TRBV6-4 and TRBJ2-2; 7 nucleotides agree with TRBD2. Germline V gene data show CDR1 as MRHNA and CDR2 as SNTAGT. CDR3 length equals 15 residues. V lost 8 bases, J lost 5 bases, and 11 bases stayed unmatched. As DNA, the CDR3 is TGTGCCAGCGGGGAGGGCAATACAGAGACCGGGGAGCTGTTTTTT. This gives the protein CASGEGNTETGELFF.

This clone was found once. V and J are TRBV6-1 and TRBJ2-7, with 7 bases that match TRBD1. The J segment lost 4 bases and the V segment lost 5 bases, leaving 11 bases of the junction unmatched. The CDR3 length is 15 residues. Germline assignment: CDR1 MNHNS and CDR2 SASEGT. The CDR3 DNA follows: TGTGCCAGCAGTCCATATACAGGGGTCGCTTACGAGCAGTACTTC. Translation: CASSPYTGVAYEQYF.

This chain links TRBV15 with TRBJ1-2; no clear D. The CDR3 extends over 12 amino acids. V gave up 7 bases and J gave up 0 bases, with 6 bases separating them. Germline V gene sequence: CDR1 LNHNV, CDR2 YYDKDF (reference sequence). CDR3 amino acids: CATTGTNYGYTF. The CDR3 DNA reads TGTGCCACCACAGGTACTAACTATGGCTACACCTTC.

The chain recombines TRBV9 with TRBJ2-5, with 8 bases that match TRBD2. Trimming took 0 bases from V and 2 from J; bases not matched to a gene: 3. CDR1 and CDR2 from the germline V gene are SGDLS and YYNGEE. The CDR3 contains 15 residues. The CDR3 is CASSVEAGEQETQYF. DNA of the CDR3: TGTGCCAGCAGCGTAGAAGCGGGAGAGCAAGAGACCCAGTACTTC.

This clone appeared a single time. The J gene is TRBJ2-2, the V gene TRBV27, with D unclear. The CDR3 contains 17 residues. V was pared by 6 bases and J by 0 bases, with 17 bases between. Germline loops: CDR1 MNHEY, CDR2 SMNVEV (reference sequence). The CDR3 protein is CASRSNLRQTNTGELFF. The CDR3, as DNA: TGTGCCAGCAGGTCTAATCTCAGACAAACGAACACCGGGGAGCTGTTTTTT.

The J gene is TRBJ1-1, the V gene TRBV7-2; D unresolved. This CDR3 is built from 13 residues. V was shortened by 0 bases and J by 8 bases, with 10 bases between the two germline ends. Germline V gene data show CDR1 as SGHTA and CDR2 as FQGNSA. CDR3 protein: CASSLARETEAFF. CDR3 nucleotide sequence: TGTGCCAGCAGCTTAGCGCGTGAGACAGAAGCTTTCTTT.

The chain is built from TRBV14 and TRBJ1-1; 9 nucleotides line up with TRBD1. The CDR3 length is 16 residues. The V gene end was trimmed by 1 base and the J gene end by 0 bases; junction bases not matched to a gene: 3. Germline assignment: CDR1 SGHDN and CDR2 FVKESK. CDR3 DNA: TGTGCCAGCAGCCAAGGTGGGACAGGGATGAACACTGAAGCTTTCTTT. Translation: CASSQGGTGMNTEAFF.

CDR3 coding DNA: TGTGCCAGCGGGACTCGTTGGAGCACAGATACGCAGTATTTT. Its protein product is CASGTRWSTDTQYF. The V gene is TRBV19, the J gene TRBJ2-3; a weak D match, TRBD2 (6 bases). V was cut by 9 bases and J by 0 bases, with 13 bases left in between. Looked up from germline, CDR1 is LNHDA and CDR2 is SQIVND (reference sequence). The CDR3 consists of 14 residues.

The chain links TRBV5-4 to TRBJ2-4, with 11 bases identical to TRBD1. The CDR3 is 20 residues long. Looked up from germline, CDR1 is SGHNT and CDR2 is YYREEE (reference sequence). Unmatched junction bases numbered 11, after V lost 0 bases and J lost 0 bases. CDR3 sequence reads: CASSLEKGQGVEIAKNIQYF. The CDR3 nucleotides read TGTGCCAGCAGCTTGGAGAAGGGACAGGGGGTAGAAATAGCCAAAAACATTCAGTACTTC.

The V gene is TRBV28, the J gene TRBJ2-2; 8 nucleotides match TRBD1. The CDR3 sequence is 16 residues long. Germline V gives CDR1 MDHEN, CDR2 SYDVKM. With V trimmed by 7 bases and J by 4 bases, 11 bases remained unmatched. CDR3 protein: CASNPSQGAGTGELFF. CDR3 nucleotide sequence: TGTGCCAGCAACCCGTCCCAGGGGGCCGGCACCGGGGAGCTGTTTTTT.

CDR3 sequence reads: CASSWGQGPIFGQPQHF. CDR3 DNA: TGTGCCAGCAGCTGGGGACAGGGACCAATATTTGGTCAGCCCCAGCATTTT. The rearrangement links TRBV7-2 to TRBJ1-5; 9 bases match TRBD1. The CDR3 contains 17 residues. V dropped 4 bases and J dropped 6; count of bases not matched to a gene: 13. From germline, CDR1 is SGHTA and CDR2 FQGNSA.

This sequence joins TRBV7-9 and TRBJ2-7; the match to TRBD2 covers 10 bases. Germline V CDR1 and CDR2: SEHNR, FQNEAQ (reference sequence). The V segment lost 6 bases and the J segment 2 bases; nucleotides outside the gene matches: 10. The CDR3 loop spans 16 amino acids. The CDR3 protein is CASSPRSGRSTYEQYF. Written as DNA, the CDR3 is TGTGCCAGCAGTCCCCGTAGCGGGAGGTCTACCTACGAGCAGTACTTC.

This rearrangement joins TRBV29-1 to TRBJ2-7, with D possibly being TRBD2 (6 bases). Germline CDR1 reads SQVTM; CDR2 reads ANQGSEA. Trimming pared 6 bases from V and 1 base from J, leaving 10 bases between. This CDR3 contains 12 residues. The CDR3 region is CSVTRDSYEQYF. CDR3 sequence (DNA): TGCAGCGTCACGCGGGATTCCTACGAGCAGTACTTC.